This TCR beta chain appears in the sequencing data of a study of blood T cell repertoires in COVID-19. Across the whole study: There were acute and convalescent COVID-19 samples, and they came from the United States, Italy and Spain. The cDNA or gDNA used as material had been derived from T cells, B-cell-depleted T cells, or PBMCs.

Per the authors' pipeline: Researchers report that nucleated cell counts were estimated from reference gene primer amplification. TCRdb keeps only in-frame clones here, not all; method: immunoSEQ multiplex PCR. D and trimming come from the DNA, and the V and J calls and clone size come from that table. The repertoire holds approximately 210,000 clones, with less than 90% as singletons. CDR1 and CDR2 from the germline V gene are LGHDT and YNNKEL (reference sequence). This CDR3 contains 17 residues. J was trimmed by 2 bases and V by 6 bases; bases with no gene match: 15. The sequence came from a man aged 25-45 years with active or convalescent COVID-19. This chain joins TRBV3-1 (or the pseudogene TRBV3-2) and TRBJ2-7; 8 bases match TRBD1. Sequenced: peripheral blood. In DNA, the CDR3 is TGTGCCAGCAGACCGGGACAGGCCCCTTGGGGACCCTACGAGCAGTACTTC. Its protein is CASRPGQAPWGPYEQYF.